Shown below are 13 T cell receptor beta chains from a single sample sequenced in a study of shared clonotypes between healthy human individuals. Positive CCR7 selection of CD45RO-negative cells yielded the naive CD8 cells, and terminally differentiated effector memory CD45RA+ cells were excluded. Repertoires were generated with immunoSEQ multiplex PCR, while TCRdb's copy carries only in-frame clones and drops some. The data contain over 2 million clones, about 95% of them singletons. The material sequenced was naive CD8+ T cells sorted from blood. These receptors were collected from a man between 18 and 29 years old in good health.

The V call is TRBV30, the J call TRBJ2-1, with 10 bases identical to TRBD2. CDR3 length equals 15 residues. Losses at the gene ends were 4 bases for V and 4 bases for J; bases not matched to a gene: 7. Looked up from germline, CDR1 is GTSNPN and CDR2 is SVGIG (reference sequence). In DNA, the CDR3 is TGTGCCTGGAAAAAACCGGGACTAGCGTACAATGAGCAGTTCTTC. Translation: CAWKKPGLAYNEQFF.

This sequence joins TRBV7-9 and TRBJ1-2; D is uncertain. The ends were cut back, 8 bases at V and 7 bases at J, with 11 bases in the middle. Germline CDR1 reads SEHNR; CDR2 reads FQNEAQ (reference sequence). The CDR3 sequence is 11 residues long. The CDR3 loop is CASETTIGYTF. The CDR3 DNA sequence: TGTGCCAGCGAGACCACTATTGGCTACACCTTC. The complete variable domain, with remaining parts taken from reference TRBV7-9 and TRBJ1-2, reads DTGVSQNPRHKITKRGQNVTFRCDPISEHNRLYWYRQTLGQGPEFLTYFQNEAQLEKSRLLSDRFSAERPKGSFSTLEIQRTEQGDSAMYLCASETTIGYTFGSGTRLTVV.

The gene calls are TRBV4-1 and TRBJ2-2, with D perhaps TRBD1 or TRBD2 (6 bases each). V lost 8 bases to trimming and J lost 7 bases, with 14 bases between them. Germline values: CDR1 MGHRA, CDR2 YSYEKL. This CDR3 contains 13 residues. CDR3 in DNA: TGCGCCAGCGGAGGGGGGTCGATCGGGGAGCTGTTTTTT. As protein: CASGGGSIGELFF.

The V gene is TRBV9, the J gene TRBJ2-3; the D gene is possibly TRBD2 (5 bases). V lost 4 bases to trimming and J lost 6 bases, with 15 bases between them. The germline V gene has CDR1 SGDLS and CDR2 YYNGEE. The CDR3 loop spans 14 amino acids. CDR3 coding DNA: TGTGCCAGCAGCCCTACCGGGGTAATGGATACGCAGTATTTT. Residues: CASSPTGVMDTQYF.

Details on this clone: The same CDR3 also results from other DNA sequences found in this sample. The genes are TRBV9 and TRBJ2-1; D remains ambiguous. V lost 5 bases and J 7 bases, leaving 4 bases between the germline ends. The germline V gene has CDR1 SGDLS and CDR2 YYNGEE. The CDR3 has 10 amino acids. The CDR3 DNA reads TGTGCCAGCAGTGGAAATGAGCAGTTCTTC. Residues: CASSGNEQFF.

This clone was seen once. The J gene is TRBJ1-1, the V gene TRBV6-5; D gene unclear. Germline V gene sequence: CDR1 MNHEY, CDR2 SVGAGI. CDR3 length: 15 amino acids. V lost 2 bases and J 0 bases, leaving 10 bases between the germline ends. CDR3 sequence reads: CASSYTDLMNTEAFF. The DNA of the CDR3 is TGTGCCAGCAGTTACACCGACTTGATGAACACTGAAGCTTTCTTT.

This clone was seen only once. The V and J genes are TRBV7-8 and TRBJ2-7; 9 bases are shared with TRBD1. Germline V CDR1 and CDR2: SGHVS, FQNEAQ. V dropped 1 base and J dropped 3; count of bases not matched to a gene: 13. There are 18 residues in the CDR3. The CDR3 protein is CASSLGLVGTGIYYEQYF. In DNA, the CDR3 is TGTGCCAGCAGCTTAGGATTGGTCGGGACAGGGATCTACTACGAGCAGTACTTC. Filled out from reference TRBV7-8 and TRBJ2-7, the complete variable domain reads GAGVSQSPRYKVAKRGQDVALRCDPISGHVSLFWYQQALGQGPEFLTYFQNEAQLDKSGLPSDRFFAERPEGSVSTLKIQRTQQEDSAVYLCASSLGLVGTGIYYEQYFGPGTRLTVT.

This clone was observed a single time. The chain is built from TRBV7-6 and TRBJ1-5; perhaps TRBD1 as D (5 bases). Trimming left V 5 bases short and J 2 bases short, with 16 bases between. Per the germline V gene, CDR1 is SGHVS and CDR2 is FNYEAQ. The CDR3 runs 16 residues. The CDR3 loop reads CASSLSGGGGNQPQHF. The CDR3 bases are TGTGCCAGCAGCCTCTCCGGGGGGGGAGGCAATCAGCCCCAGCATTTT.

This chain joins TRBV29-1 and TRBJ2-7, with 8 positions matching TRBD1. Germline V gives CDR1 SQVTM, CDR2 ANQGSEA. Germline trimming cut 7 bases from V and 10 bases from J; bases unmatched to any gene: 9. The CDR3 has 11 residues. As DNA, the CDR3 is TGCAGCGCCCTGGCAGGGGGCAATCAGTACTTC. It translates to CSALAGGNQYF.

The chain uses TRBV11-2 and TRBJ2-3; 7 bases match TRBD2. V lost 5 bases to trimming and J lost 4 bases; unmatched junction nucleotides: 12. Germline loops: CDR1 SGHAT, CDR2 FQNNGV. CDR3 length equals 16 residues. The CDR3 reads CASSPPLGLEADTQYF. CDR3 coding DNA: TGTGCCAGCAGCCCTCCCCTTGGACTAGAAGCAGATACGCAGTATTTT.

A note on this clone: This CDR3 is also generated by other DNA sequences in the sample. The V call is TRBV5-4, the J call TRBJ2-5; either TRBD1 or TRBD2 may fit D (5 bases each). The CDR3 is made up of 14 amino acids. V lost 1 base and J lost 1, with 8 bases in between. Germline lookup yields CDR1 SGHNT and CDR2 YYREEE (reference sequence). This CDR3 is CASSLFGGQETQYF. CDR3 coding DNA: TGTGCCAGCAGCTTGTTTGGGGGCCAAGAGACCCAGTACTTC.

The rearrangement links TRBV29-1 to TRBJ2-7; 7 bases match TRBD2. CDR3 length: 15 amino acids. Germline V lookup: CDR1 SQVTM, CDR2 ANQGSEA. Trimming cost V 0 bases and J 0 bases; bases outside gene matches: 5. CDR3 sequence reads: CSVEDLASGSYEQYF. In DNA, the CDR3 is TGCAGCGTTGAAGACCTGGCTAGCGGCTCCTACGAGCAGTACTTC.

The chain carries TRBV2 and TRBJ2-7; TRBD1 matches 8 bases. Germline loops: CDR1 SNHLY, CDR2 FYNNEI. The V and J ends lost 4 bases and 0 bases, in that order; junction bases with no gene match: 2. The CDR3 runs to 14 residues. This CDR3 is CASSAGGLSYEQYF. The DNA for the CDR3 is TGTGCCAGCAGTGCAGGGGGCCTCTCCTACGAGCAGTACTTC. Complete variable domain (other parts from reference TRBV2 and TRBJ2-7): EPEVTQTPSHQVTQMGQEVILRCVPISNHLYFYWYRQILGQKVEFLVSFYNNEISEKSEIFDDQFSVERPDGSNFTLKIRSTKLEDSAMYFCASSAGGLSYEQYFGPGTRLTVT.